The sequence of this T cell receptor (beta chain) was determined in a study of blood T cell repertoires in COVID-19. The table came from immunoSEQ multiplex PCR; TCRdb's copy has only in-frame clones and leaves some out. The table lists about 74,000 clones, under 90% of them singletons. Germline V gene lookup returns CDR1 KGHSY and CDR2 FQNENV. The V and J ends lost 0 bases and 6 bases, in that order; junction bases with no gene match: 9. CDR3 length: 16 amino acids. This chain links TRBV16 with TRBJ1-1; 8 positions match TRBD1. The sequencing sample was made of peripheral blood. This TCR derives from a human donor in a cohort sampled during active COVID-19. CDR3 loop: CASSQSGQGARAEAFF. CDR3 bases: TGTGCCAGCAGCCAATCTGGGCAGGGGGCGCGCGCTGAAGCTTTCTTT.